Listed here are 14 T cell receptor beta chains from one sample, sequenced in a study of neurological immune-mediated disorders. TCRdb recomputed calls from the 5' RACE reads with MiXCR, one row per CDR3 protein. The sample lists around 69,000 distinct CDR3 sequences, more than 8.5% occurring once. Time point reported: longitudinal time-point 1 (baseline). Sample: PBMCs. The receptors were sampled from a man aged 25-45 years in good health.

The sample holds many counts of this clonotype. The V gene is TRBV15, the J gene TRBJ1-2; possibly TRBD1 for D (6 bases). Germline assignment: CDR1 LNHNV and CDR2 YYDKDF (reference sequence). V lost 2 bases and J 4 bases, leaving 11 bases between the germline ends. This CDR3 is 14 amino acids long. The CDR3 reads CATSRRQDRYGYTF. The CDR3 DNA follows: TGTGCCACCAGCAGAAGACAGGACCGCTATGGCTACACCTTC.

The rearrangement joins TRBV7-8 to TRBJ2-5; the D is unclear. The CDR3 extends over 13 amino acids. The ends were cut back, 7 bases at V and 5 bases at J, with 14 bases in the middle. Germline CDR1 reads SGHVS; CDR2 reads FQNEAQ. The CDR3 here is CASIKGVRETQYF. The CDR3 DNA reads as TGTGCCAGCATTAAAGGTGTTAGGGAGACCCAGTACTTC. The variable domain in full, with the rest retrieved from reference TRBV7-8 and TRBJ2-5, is GAGVSQSPRYKVAKRGQDVALRCDPISGHVSLFWYQQALGQGPEFLTYFQNEAQLDKSGLPSDRFFAERPEGSVSTLKIQRTQQEDSAVYLCASIKGVRETQYFGPGTRLLVL.

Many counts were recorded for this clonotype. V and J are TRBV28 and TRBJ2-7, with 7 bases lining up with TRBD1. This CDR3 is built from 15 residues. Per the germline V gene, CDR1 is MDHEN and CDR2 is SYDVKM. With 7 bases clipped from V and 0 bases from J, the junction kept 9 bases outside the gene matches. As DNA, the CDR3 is TGTGCCAGCACCTCAACAGGGGCCATCTCCTACGAGCAGTACTTC. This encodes CASTSTGAISYEQYF.

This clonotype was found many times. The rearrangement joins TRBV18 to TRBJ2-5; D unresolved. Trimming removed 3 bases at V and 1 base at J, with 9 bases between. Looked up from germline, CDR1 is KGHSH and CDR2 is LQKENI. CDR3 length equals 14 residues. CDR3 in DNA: TGTGCCAGCTCACCCTTTGCGAGCCAAGAGACCCAGTACTTC. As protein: CASSPFASQETQYF.

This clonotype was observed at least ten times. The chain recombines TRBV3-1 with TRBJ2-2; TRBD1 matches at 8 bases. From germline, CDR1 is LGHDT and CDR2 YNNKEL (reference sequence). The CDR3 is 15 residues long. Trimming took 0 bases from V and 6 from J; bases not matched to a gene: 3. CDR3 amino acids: CASSQEARGPGELFF. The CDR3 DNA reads TGTGCCAGCAGCCAAGAAGCCAGGGGGCCCGGGGAGCTGTTTTTT.

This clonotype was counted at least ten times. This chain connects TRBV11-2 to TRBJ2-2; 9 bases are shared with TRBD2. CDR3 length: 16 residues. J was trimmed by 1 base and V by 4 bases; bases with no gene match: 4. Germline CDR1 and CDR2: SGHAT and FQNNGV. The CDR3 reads CASSSLSGGNTGELFF. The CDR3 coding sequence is TGTGCCAGCAGCTCGCTTAGCGGGGGGAACACCGGGGAGCTGTTTTTT.

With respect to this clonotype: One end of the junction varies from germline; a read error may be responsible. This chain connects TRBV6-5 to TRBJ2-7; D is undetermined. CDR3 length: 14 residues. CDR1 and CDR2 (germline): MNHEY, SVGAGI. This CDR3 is CASSYSQGRAEKCF. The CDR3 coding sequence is TGTGCCAGCAGTTACTCGCAAGGTAGGGCCGAGAAGTGCTTC.

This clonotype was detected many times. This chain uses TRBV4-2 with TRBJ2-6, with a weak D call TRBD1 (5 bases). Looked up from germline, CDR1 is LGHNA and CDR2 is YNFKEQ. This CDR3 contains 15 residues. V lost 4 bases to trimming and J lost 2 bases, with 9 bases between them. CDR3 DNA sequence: TGTGCCAGCAGCCGGGCAGGGCCTGGGGCCAACGTCCTGACTTTC. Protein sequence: CASSRAGPGANVLTF.

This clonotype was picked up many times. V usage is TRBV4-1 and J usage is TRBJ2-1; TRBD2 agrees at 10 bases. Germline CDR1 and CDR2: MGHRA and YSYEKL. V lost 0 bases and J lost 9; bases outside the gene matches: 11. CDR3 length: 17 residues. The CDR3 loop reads CASSQDPPGLAIVEQFF. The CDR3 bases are TGCGCCAGCAGCCAAGATCCGCCGGGACTAGCGATTGTTGAGCAGTTCTTC.

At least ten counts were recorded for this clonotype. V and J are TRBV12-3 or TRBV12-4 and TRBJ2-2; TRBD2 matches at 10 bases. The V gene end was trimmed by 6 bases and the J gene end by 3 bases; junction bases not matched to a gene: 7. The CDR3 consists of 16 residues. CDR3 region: CASRSGLAYYTGELFF. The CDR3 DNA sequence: TGTGCCAGCAGATCGGGACTAGCGTATTACACCGGGGAGCTGTTTTTT.

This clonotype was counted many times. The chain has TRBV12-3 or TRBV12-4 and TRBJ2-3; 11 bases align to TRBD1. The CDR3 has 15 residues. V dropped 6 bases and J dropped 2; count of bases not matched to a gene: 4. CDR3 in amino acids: CASSLDRGPTDTQYF. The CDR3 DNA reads TGTGCCAGCAGCCTGGACAGGGGGCCCACAGATACGCAGTATTTT.

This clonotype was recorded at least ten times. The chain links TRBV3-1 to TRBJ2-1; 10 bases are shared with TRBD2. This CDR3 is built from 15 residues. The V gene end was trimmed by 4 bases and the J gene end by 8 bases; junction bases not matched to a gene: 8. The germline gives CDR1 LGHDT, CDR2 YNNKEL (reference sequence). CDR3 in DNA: TGTGCCAGCAGCCTTCTAGCGGGAGTAGGCGATGAGCAGTTCTTC. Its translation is CASSLLAGVGDEQFF.

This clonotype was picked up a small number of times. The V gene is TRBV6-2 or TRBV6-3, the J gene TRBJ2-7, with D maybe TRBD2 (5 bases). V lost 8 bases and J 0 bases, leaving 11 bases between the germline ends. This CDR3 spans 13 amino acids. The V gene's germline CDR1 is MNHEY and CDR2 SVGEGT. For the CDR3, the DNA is TGTGCCAGCGCAGGAGGCAGCTCCTACGAGCAGTACTTC. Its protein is CASAGGSSYEQYF.

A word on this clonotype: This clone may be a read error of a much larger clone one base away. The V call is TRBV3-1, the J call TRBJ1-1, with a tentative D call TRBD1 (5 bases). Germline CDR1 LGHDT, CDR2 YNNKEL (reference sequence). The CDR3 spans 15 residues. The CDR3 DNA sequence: TGTGCCAACAGCCAAGGGGTGGCGTCGGGAACTGAAGCTTTCTTT. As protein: CANSQGVASGTEAFF.